This T cell receptor beta chain came from a study of response to subunit inactivated influenza vaccine. Trimming cost V 5 bases and J 6 bases; bases outside gene matches: 7. This CDR3 has 16 amino acids. The V gene's germline CDR1 is SGHTA and CDR2 FQGNSA. TCRdb re-analysed the RT-PCR reads in MiXCR, keeping a single row per CDR3 protein. The sample lists about 780,000 distinct CDR3 sequences, about 18% seen once, with about 11% in the top ten. The chain uses TRBV7-2 and TRBJ2-1, with 13 bases lining up with TRBD2. The source is a man aged 50-59 years who received an inactivated influenza vaccine. Sequences were derived from PBMCs from blood, sampled around 5 days after vaccination. The CDR3 DNA is TGTGCCAGCAGCCACCGACTAGCGGGAGGAGGCAATGAGCAGTTCTTC. It yields the protein CASSHRLAGGGNEQFF. The full variable domain, rest sourced from reference TRBV7-2 and TRBJ2-1, is GAGVSQSPSNKVTEKGKDVELRCDPISGHTALYWYRQSLGQGLEFLIYFQGNSAPDKSGLPSDRFSAERTGGSVSTLTIQRTQQEDSAVYLCASSHRLAGGGNEQFFGPGTRLTVL.